The 25 T cell receptor beta chains reported below all come from one sample, sequenced in a study of blood T cells in healthy people across ages. Primers used in a second PCR of roughly 6 to 11 cycles were a sample-barcoded 5' primer and a J-beta primer mix. TCRdb redid the calling of the 5' RACE reads with MiXCR, one entry per CDR3 protein. Of over 550,000 distinct CDR3 sequences in the sample, approximately 30% were seen once. Sequencing input: blood. All receptors derive from a woman aged 80 or over in good health.

This clonotype was found many times. The chain joins TRBV20-1 to TRBJ2-1; 9 bases map to TRBD1. Germline loops: CDR1 DFQATT, CDR2 SNEGSKA (reference sequence). The CDR3 is 13 amino acids. V lost 5 bases, J lost 6 bases, and 5 bases stayed unmatched. This CDR3 reads CSAFRDRVNEQFF. CDR3 coding DNA: TGCAGTGCTTTCCGGGACAGGGTCAATGAGCAGTTCTTC.

This clonotype showed up just once. A much larger clone lies one base from this, so it may be a read error. The chain has TRBV6-1 and TRBJ2-5, with 8 bases identical to TRBD1. The CDR3 runs to 17 residues. CDR1 and CDR2 (germline): MNHNS, SASEGT. Trimming at V came to 5 bases and at J to 1 base, leaving 12 bases not matched to a gene. The CDR3 loop is CASSPGTGTVPQETQYF. The CDR3 DNA follows: TGTGCCAGCAGTCCCGGGACAGGCACGGTTCCCCAAGAGACCCAGTACTTC.

Only one count was recorded for this clonotype. The J gene is TRBJ2-5, the V gene TRBV29-1, with TRBD2 matching 8 bases. The end of the DNA aligns better with TRBJ2-7, so the J call may be wrong. The CDR3 runs to 15 residues. The V gene's germline CDR1 is SQVTM and CDR2 ANQGSEA. The CDR3 coding sequence is TGCAGCGTTGAATTGGAGACTAGCGTTGTTCTCGAGCAGTACTTC. This gives the protein CSVELETSVVLEQYF.

A word on this clonotype: This clone may be a read error of a much larger clone one base away. V gene TRBV5-1 combines with J gene TRBJ2-3; weak D call: TRBD1 (5 bases). The CDR3 sequence is 14 residues long. Germline V gene lookup returns CDR1 SGHRS and CDR2 YFSETQ. The CDR3 DNA reads TGCGCCAGCAGCTACCTTACATCGACAGATACGCGGTATTTT. It yields the protein CASSYLTSTDTRYF.

The chain recombines TRBV6-2 or TRBV6-3 with TRBJ2-2; tentative D call: TRBD1 (5 bases). This CDR3 contains 14 residues. CDR1 and CDR2 from the germline V gene are MNHEY and SVGEGT. V was pared by 7 bases and J by 2 bases, with 11 bases between. The CDR3 loop is CASKQTANTGELFF. The CDR3 DNA is TGTGCCAGCAAGCAGACAGCCAACACCGGGGAGCTGTTTTTT.

The rearrangement uses TRBV28 and TRBJ1-1, with 7 nucleotides matching TRBD1. The CDR3 spans 14 residues. V lost 10 bases, J lost 0 bases, and 8 bases stayed unmatched. Germline-derived CDR1 and CDR2 are MDHEN and SYDVKM. This CDR3 reads CATTTGTMNTEAFF. CDR3 nucleotide sequence: TGTGCCACTACGACAGGGACGATGAACACTGAAGCTTTCTTT.

In this sample, this clonotype turned up many times. The chain uses TRBV4-1 and TRBJ1-4; 7 nucleotides line up with TRBD1. Germline values: CDR1 MGHRA, CDR2 YSYEKL. This CDR3 has 16 amino acids. V lost 4 bases, J lost 5 bases, and 10 bases stayed unmatched. CDR3 coding DNA: TGCGCCAGCAGCCGACTTCAGGGACAGACAAATGAAAAACTGTTTTTT. This gives the protein CASSRLQGQTNEKLFF.

The table lists this clonotype with many counts. CDR3 coding DNA: TGTGCCATCAGTGAGACCGGGACAGGGAAGAACGAGCAGTACTTC. This gives the protein CAISETGTGKNEQYF. This chain connects TRBV10-3 to TRBJ2-7, with TRBD1 matching over 9 bases. The CDR3 is made up of 15 amino acids. Germline V CDR1 and CDR2: ENHRY, SYGVKD. V lost 2 bases to trimming and J lost 5 bases; unmatched junction nucleotides: 7.

This clonotype was seen a handful of times. The chain is built from TRBV30 and TRBJ1-2, with a possible D match to TRBD1 (6 bases). Trimming removed 2 bases at V and 1 base at J, with 8 bases between. CDR1 is GTSNPN, CDR2 SVGIG, per germline (reference sequence). The CDR3 totals 13 residues. The CDR3 nucleotides are TGTGCCTGGAGTCAGGGGTTTAACTATGGCTACACCTTC. Its protein product is CAWSQGFNYGYTF. The whole variable domain, filled in from reference TRBV30 and TRBJ1-2, reads SQTIHQWPATLVQPVGSPLSLECTVEGTSNPNLYWYRQAAGRGLQLLFYSVGIGQISSEVPQNLSASRPQDRQFILSSKKLLLSDSGFYLCAWSQGFNYGYTFGSGTRLTVV.

V usage is TRBV28 and J usage is TRBJ2-2; 7 bases are a match to TRBD1. The CDR3 totals 15 residues. V lost 2 bases and J lost 6; bases outside the gene matches: 6. CDR1 and CDR2 (germline): MDHEN, SYDVKM. The CDR3 loop is CASSLRGTASGELFF. The CDR3 DNA reads as TGTGCCAGCAGTTTAAGGGGGACAGCATCCGGGGAGCTGTTTTTT.

The V and J genes are TRBV20-1 and TRBJ2-5; TRBD2 aligns across 10 bases. Trimming took 6 bases from V and 11 from J; bases not matched to a gene: 18. CDR1 DFQATT and CDR2 SNEGSKA come from the germline V gene (reference sequence). The CDR3 is made up of 15 amino acids. CDR3 in amino acids: CSADPWSGGAGEQYF. In DNA form, the CDR3 reads TGCAGTGCCGACCCTTGGAGCGGGGGGGCAGGTGAGCAGTACTTC.

At least ten counts were recorded for this clonotype. The chain couples TRBV7-8 to TRBJ2-7; D perhaps matches TRBD1 (5 bases). V gave up 0 bases and J gave up 7 bases, with 7 bases separating them. CDR3 length: 12 amino acids. The germline gives CDR1 SGHVS, CDR2 FQNEAQ. The CDR3 sequence is CASSLASGEQYF. The CDR3, as DNA: TGTGCCAGCAGCTTAGCCTCAGGGGAGCAGTACTTC.

This clonotype was recorded at least ten times. The chain couples TRBV7-2 to TRBJ1-5; 8 bases match TRBD1. V gave up 6 bases and J gave up 6 bases; unmatched junction bases: 7. There are 14 residues in the CDR3. Germline CDR1 reads SGHTA; CDR2 reads FQGNSA. The DNA of the CDR3 is TGTGCCAGCAGTCATGGACAGGGCCGTCAGCCCCAGCATTTT. Translated: CASSHGQGRQPQHF.

The J gene is TRBJ2-7, the V gene TRBV6-1, with D hard to call. Judging by the DNA end, TRBJ2-5 fits better; the J call may be wrong. The CDR3 loop spans 13 amino acids. Per germline, CDR1 MNHNS and CDR2 SASEGT. CDR3 in amino acids: CASSGNERETQYF. The CDR3 nucleotides are TGTGCCAGCAGTGGTAACGAGAGGGAGACCCAGTACTTC.

Notes on this clonotype: A much larger clone lies a single base off, so this may be a read error. The J gene is TRBJ1-2, the V gene TRBV7-2; D gene ambiguous. Trimming cost V 1 base and J 4 bases, with 13 bases left between them. This CDR3 is 15 amino acids long. Germline CDR1 SGHTA, CDR2 FQGNSA. The chain's CDR3 is CASSLGAIAGYGYTF. For the CDR3, the DNA is TGTGCCAGCAGCTTAGGGGCCATAGCTGGCTATGGCTACACCTTC.

This clonotype was seen a few times. A read error may explain this, as a much larger clone is one base away. This chain links TRBV7-2 with TRBJ2-5; D uncertain. Germline CDR1 and CDR2: SGHTA and FQGNSA. This CDR3 has 13 amino acids. V was cut by 2 bases and J by 1 base, with 5 bases left in between. The CDR3 region is CASSLLPQETQYF. The DNA of the CDR3 is TGTGCCAGCAGCTTATTACCCCAAGAGACCCAGTACTTC.

This clonotype was recorded many times. The V and J genes are TRBV5-5 and TRBJ2-1; D is undetermined. Trimming removed 1 base at V and 7 bases at J, with 15 bases between. The CDR3 sequence is 15 residues long. Germline loops: CDR1 SGHKS, CDR2 YYEKEE (reference sequence). DNA of the CDR3: TGTGCCAGCAGCTTGCGGCGCGGTACTGAAAATGAGCAGTTCTTC. Its protein product is CASSLRRGTENEQFF. The complete variable domain, with remaining parts taken from reference TRBV5-5 and TRBJ2-1, reads DAGVTQSPTHLIKTRGQQVTLRCSPISGHKSVSWYQQVLGQGPQFIFQYYEKEERGRGNFPDRFSARQFPNYSSELNVNALLLGDSALYLCASSLRRGTENEQFFGPGTRLTVL.

This clonotype was seen repeatedly, ten times or more. The CDR3 here is CASSLETIRGWNEQFF. The DNA for the CDR3 is TGCGCCAGCAGCTTGGAGACAATTAGAGGGTGGAATGAGCAGTTCTTC. The genes are TRBV5-1 and TRBJ2-1, with a weak D call TRBD2 (5 bases). The CDR3 is 16 residues long. Between the trimmed V and J ends, which lost 0 bases and 7 bases, there was a span of 17 bases. Germline CDR1 SGHRS, CDR2 YFSETQ.

V and J are TRBV10-3 and TRBJ2-5, with 9 bases lining up with TRBD2. CDR1 and CDR2 (germline): ENHRY, SYGVKD. The J segment lost 5 bases and the V segment lost 4 bases, leaving 2 bases of the junction unmatched. CDR3 length equals 13 residues. The CDR3 region is CAISVGLAETQYF. Here the CDR3 DNA reads TGTGCCATCAGTGTCGGACTAGCGGAGACCCAGTACTTC.

This clonotype has a count of ten or more. The V gene is TRBV20-1, the J gene TRBJ2-5; 8 bases agree with TRBD1. The CDR3 is 15 amino acids. Looked up from germline, CDR1 is DFQATT and CDR2 is SNEGSKA (reference sequence). V trimming: 3 bases; J trimming: 4 bases; junction bases outside the gene matches: 10. The chain's CDR3 is CSASPRRGQGETQYF. The CDR3 bases are TGCAGTGCTAGTCCCCGCAGGGGGCAGGGAGAGACCCAGTACTTC.

The chain uses TRBV7-9 and TRBJ1-1; D not certain. Trimming took off 5 bases at V and 4 bases at J, with 14 bases between the two ends. From germline, CDR1 is SEHNR and CDR2 FQNEAQ (reference sequence). This CDR3 comprises 14 residues. The CDR3 DNA follows: TGTGCCAGCAGCGAGGGTGCTGTGAGCACTGAAGCTTTCTTT. It yields the protein CASSEGAVSTEAFF.

The chain carries TRBV20-1 and TRBJ1-1, with no clear D. CDR1 is DFQATT and CDR2 is SNEGSKA in the germline V gene (reference sequence). There are 14 residues in the CDR3. V was trimmed by 4 bases and J by 5 bases, leaving 17 bases between them. The CDR3 region is CSATKTASLTEAFF. The CDR3 region has the DNA TGCAGTGCTACCAAGACCGCAAGTTTAACTGAAGCTTTCTTT.

As for this clonotype: This may be a read error, as it is one base from a much larger clone. This chain joins TRBV21-1 and TRBJ2-5; TRBD1, the table's D call, was not compared with the DNA. TRBV21-1 is a known pseudogene. CDR3 size: 13 residues. In DNA form, the CDR3 reads TGTGCCAGCAGCAACAGGGGGTACAATGAGCAGTACTTC. This encodes CASSNRGYNEQYF.

This clonotype appeared a few times. The genes are TRBV9 and TRBJ1-1; D is ambiguous. V dropped 4 bases and J dropped 0 bases, with 13 bases sitting between them. The CDR3 runs to 15 residues. The germline V gene has CDR1 SGDLS and CDR2 YYNGEE. The CDR3: CASSLGRVMNTEAFF. In DNA, the CDR3 is TGTGCCAGCAGCCTCGGGAGGGTAATGAACACTGAAGCTTTCTTT.

This clonotype was found a few times. The chain joins TRBV19 to TRBJ1-1, with D possibly TRBD1 on 6 matching bases. V was clipped by 6 bases and J by 6 bases, with 11 bases between them. The germline gives CDR1 LNHDA, CDR2 SQIVND (reference sequence). The CDR3 sequence is 12 residues long. This chain's CDR3 is CASRTGLAEAFF. CDR3 DNA sequence: TGTGCCAGTAGAACAGGGCTCGCTGAAGCTTTCTTT.